Below are 27 T cell receptor beta chains sequenced from a single sample in a study of STAT5B mutations in CD4+ large granular lymphocyte leukemia. Profiling relied on immunoSEQ multiplex PCR, and the TCRdb table lists in-frame clones only, not all of them. Of tens of thousands of clones in the sample, roughly 76% are singletons; the top ten hold approximately 4.4%. Sequenced: CD4+ T cells from blood buffy coats. The receptors here all came from a human donor in good health.

V usage is TRBV23-1 and J usage is TRBJ2-2; TRBD1 matches 8 bases. TRBV23-1 falls under the ORF class, with uncertain function. This CDR3 has 12 amino acids. The V gene end was trimmed by 5 bases and the J gene end by 8 bases; junction bases not matched to a gene: 1. The chain's CDR3 is CASSWDRGELFF. CDR3 bases: TGCGCCAGCAGTTGGGACAGGGGGGAGCTGTTTTTT.

V gene TRBV28 combines with J gene TRBJ2-7; D is possibly TRBD2 (5 bases). Trimming cost V 4 bases and J 5 bases, with 33 bases left between them. Per the germline V gene, CDR1 is MDHEN and CDR2 is SYDVKM. The CDR3 covers 20 residues. The CDR3 coding sequence is TGTGCCAGCAGTTCCCGTGCTTGGCGTCTAGCCCCCAAGTCCCTCCACGAGCAGTACTTC. This sequence encodes CASSSRAWRLAPKSLHEQYF.

The V gene is TRBV10-3, the J gene TRBJ1-2; maybe TRBD1 (5 bases). The CDR3 totals 17 residues. The germline V gene has CDR1 ENHRY and CDR2 SYGVKD. Trimming removed 0 bases from V and 8 bases from J, with 22 bases in between. CDR3 DNA: TGTGCCATCAGTGAGTCCTCCTCGGGACCCCCCGTGGAGGGCTACACCTTC. This sequence encodes CAISESSSGPPVEGYTF.

This clone appeared a few times. This rearrangement joins TRBV7-9 to TRBJ2-7; 10 nucleotides line up with TRBD1. The CDR3 totals 13 residues. The V gene end was trimmed by 7 bases and the J gene end by 4 bases; junction bases not matched to a gene: 4. Germline V gene sequence: CDR1 SEHNR, CDR2 FQNEAQ (reference sequence). CDR3 sequence reads: CASIRDRGYEQYF. Here the CDR3 DNA reads TGTGCCAGCATCCGGGACAGGGGTTACGAGCAGTACTTC.

The chain has TRBV4-1 and TRBJ2-3; tentatively, D is TRBD2 (5 bases). The CDR3 spans 15 residues. V lost 1 base and J lost 3, with 11 bases in between. Germline V gene lookup returns CDR1 MGHRA and CDR2 YSYEKL. The CDR3 loop reads CASSQVTGWTDTQYF. CDR3 coding DNA: TGCGCCAGCAGCCAAGTAACGGGATGGACAGATACGCAGTATTTT.

V is TRBV28 and J is TRBJ2-2, with 14 bases identical to TRBD2. J was trimmed by 7 bases and V by 6 bases; bases with no gene match: 7. Germline V gene lookup returns CDR1 MDHEN and CDR2 SYDVKM. This CDR3 has 16 residues. This chain's CDR3 is CASRETSGRAFGELFF. The CDR3 nucleotides are TGTGCCAGCAGGGAGACTAGCGGGAGGGCCTTCGGGGAGCTGTTTTTT. Full variable domain (remainder filled in from reference TRBV28 and TRBJ2-2): DVKVTQSSRYLVKRTGEKVFLECVQDMDHENMFWYRQDPGLGLRLIYFSYDVKMKEKGDIPEGYSVSREKKERFSLILESASTNQTSMYLCASRETSGRAFGELFFGEGSRLTVL.

The chain joins TRBV11-2 to TRBJ2-1, with TRBD1 matching over 7 bases. In germline, CDR1 is SGHAT, CDR2 FQNNGV. The CDR3 consists of 12 residues. The trim removed 5 bases at V and 12 bases at J, leaving 7 bases unmatched. CDR3: CASSPTGSSQFF. CDR3 DNA: TGTGCCAGCAGCCCGACAGGGAGTTCGCAGTTCTTC.

The sample holds a few counts of this clone. The DNA of the CDR3 is TGCGCCAGCAGCCCCAGGCACGGGCACGAGCAGTACTTC. Protein: CASSPRHGHEQYF. V and J are TRBV4-1 and TRBJ2-7; D not certain. The ends were cut back, 4 bases at V and 5 bases at J, with 12 bases in the middle. There are 13 residues in the CDR3. Germline lookup yields CDR1 MGHRA and CDR2 YSYEKL.

The rearrangement uses TRBV29-1 and TRBJ2-2, with 7 bases that match TRBD2. Germline CDR1 SQVTM, CDR2 ANQGSEA. The CDR3 contains 15 residues. After removal of 6 bases from V and 1 base from J, the junction contained 8 bases not matched to a gene. The CDR3 region has the DNA TGCAGCGTGTCCCGGGGGAGGGGGAACACCGGGGAGCTGTTTTTT. It specifies CSVSRGRGNTGELFF.

The chain uses TRBV9 and TRBJ2-3; no reliable D call. CDR1 and CDR2 from the germline V gene are SGDLS and YYNGEE. V was shortened by 4 bases and J by 0 bases, with 12 bases between the two germline ends. This CDR3 comprises 15 residues. CDR3 loop: CASSPETSSTDTQYF. The CDR3 region has the DNA TGTGCCAGCAGCCCAGAAACCTCTAGCACAGATACGCAGTATTTT.

The chain uses TRBV2 and TRBJ2-1; D is perhaps TRBD1 or TRBD2 (6 bases each). Germline loops: CDR1 SNHLY, CDR2 FYNNEI. The CDR3 consists of 13 residues. Trimming pared 7 bases from V and 12 bases from J, leaving 19 bases between. The CDR3 spells CASIGGRSTGQFF. The CDR3 DNA is TGTGCCAGCATAGGGGGGCGGTCTACAGGGCAGTTCTTC. Variable domain in full (rest from reference TRBV2 and TRBJ2-1): EPEVTQTPSHQVTQMGQEVILRCVPISNHLYFYWYRQILGQKVEFLVSFYNNEISEKSEIFDDQFSVERPDGSNFTLKIRSTKLEDSAMYFCASIGGRSTGQFFGPGTRLTVL.

This clone was seen once. The genes are TRBV7-9 and TRBJ1-1, with D possibly TRBD1 on 5 matching bases. V gave up 1 base and J gave up 5 bases, with 23 bases separating them. The CDR3 totals 18 residues. CDR1 and CDR2 from the germline V gene are SEHNR and FQNEAQ (reference sequence). CDR3 bases: TGTGCCAGCAGCTTAGGCGGCGGGTGGGGGATCGTTTCGACTGAAGCTTTCTTT. Translating it yields CASSLGGGWGIVSTEAFF.

The V call is TRBV6-5, the J call TRBJ1-1; a weak D match, TRBD1 (5 bases). Germline V CDR1 and CDR2: MNHEY, SVGAGI. CDR3 size: 12 residues. Trimming cost V 2 bases and J 11 bases, with 12 bases left between them. This chain's CDR3 is CASSYDQGRAFF. The CDR3 DNA reads as TGTGCCAGCAGTTACGACCAGGGCCGCGCTTTCTTT.

V gene TRBV2 combines with J gene TRBJ2-2; D is unclear. This CDR3 has 12 amino acids. CDR1 is SNHLY and CDR2 is FYNNEI in the germline V gene. The germline V and J ends were trimmed by 3 bases and 6 bases, with 5 bases remaining between them. The CDR3 nucleotides read TGTGCCAGCAGTGAGTTACCCGGGGAGCTGTTTTTT. Residues: CASSELPGELFF.

The CDR3 DNA is TGTGCCAGTAGTATCGGCCAGGACCCAGATACGCAGTATTTT. It yields the protein CASSIGQDPDTQYF. V gene TRBV19 combines with J gene TRBJ2-3; D gene uncertain. The germline V and J ends were trimmed by 3 bases and 4 bases, with 11 bases remaining between them. The CDR3 length is 14 residues. Germline values: CDR1 LNHDA, CDR2 SQIVND (reference sequence).

This clone was seen once. This sequence joins TRBV2 and TRBJ2-1; D possibly corresponds to TRBD1 (6 bases). The V end lost 10 bases, the J end lost 7 bases, and 20 bases lay between the germline ends. This CDR3 has 14 residues. Germline-derived CDR1 and CDR2 are SNHLY and FYNNEI. CDR3 region: CATNKGVLLNEQFF. The CDR3 region has the DNA TGTGCCACAAACAAGGGGGTACTGTTGAATGAGCAGTTCTTC.

There are a few counts of this clone. The chain has TRBV2 and TRBJ1-1, with D hard to call. The germline V gene encodes CDR1 SNHLY and CDR2 FYNNEI. This CDR3 spans 14 amino acids. Trimming left V 6 bases short and J 1 base short, with 12 bases between. CDR3: CASREGGPNTEAFF. CDR3 nucleotide sequence: TGTGCCAGCAGGGAGGGAGGACCGAACACTGAAGCTTTCTTT.

CDR3 in amino acids: CSVSGGRTSVSSYEQYF. The CDR3 DNA reads TGCAGCGTTTCGGGCGGGAGGACCTCTGTAAGCTCCTACGAGCAGTACTTC. V is TRBV29-1 and J is TRBJ2-7; 8 bases are shared with TRBD2. Germline lookup yields CDR1 SQVTM and CDR2 ANQGSEA. V shed 5 bases and J 0 bases; nucleotides not matched to a gene: 15. The CDR3 spans 17 residues.

V gene TRBV11-1 combines with J gene TRBJ2-1; perhaps TRBD1 as D (5 bases). The germline V and J ends were trimmed by 5 bases and 11 bases, with 16 bases remaining between them. This CDR3 comprises 13 residues. Germline V gives CDR1 SGHAT, CDR2 FQDESV (reference sequence). The CDR3 here is CASSTQRDSKQFF. CDR3 bases: TGTGCCAGCAGCACCCAACGAGACAGTAAGCAGTTCTTC.

This chain links TRBV7-2 with TRBJ2-1; 10 bases match TRBD2. The CDR3 runs to 15 residues. Germline V CDR1 and CDR2: SGHTA, FQGNSA. With 5 bases clipped from V and 3 bases from J, the junction kept 4 bases outside the gene matches. For the CDR3, the DNA is TGTGCCAGCAGCCCAGCTAGCGGGAGCTACAATGAGCAGTTCTTC. It yields the protein CASSPASGSYNEQFF.

The V call is TRBV11-2, the J call TRBJ1-5, with D unclear. Germline V gene lookup returns CDR1 SGHAT and CDR2 FQNNGV. V was cut by 0 bases and J by 4 bases, with 10 bases left in between. This CDR3 spans 15 amino acids. The chain's CDR3 is CASSLDRSGNQPQHF. As DNA, the CDR3 is TGTGCCAGCAGCTTAGATAGGTCGGGTAATCAGCCCCAGCATTTT.

This chain uses TRBV5-5 with TRBJ2-2, with 9 bases identical to TRBD1. This CDR3 has 16 residues. CDR1 SGHKS and CDR2 YYEKEE come from the germline V gene (reference sequence). The J segment lost 1 base and the V segment lost 0 bases, leaving 1 base of the junction unmatched. CDR3 DNA: TGTGCCAGCAGCTTGGGACAGGGGGAGAACACCGGGGAGCTGTTTTTT. It specifies CASSLGQGENTGELFF.

The chain couples TRBV10-1 to TRBJ2-7, with 11 bases matching TRBD1. Trimming cost V 2 bases and J 6 bases; bases outside gene matches: 3. The CDR3 spans 14 residues. Germline CDR1 WNHNN, CDR2 SYGVQD (reference sequence). Here the CDR3 DNA reads TGCGCCAGCAGTGAGCAGGACAGGGGGCTCGAGCAGTACTTC. It is translated as CASSEQDRGLEQYF.

The chain joins TRBV6-6 to TRBJ2-6; D unclear. Germline V gene lookup returns CDR1 MNHNY and CDR2 SVGAGI (reference sequence). Trimming stripped 5 bases from V and 1 base from J, with 9 bases between. There are 15 residues in the CDR3. The CDR3 DNA is TGTGCCAGCAGTCAAAGGGTGTCTGGGGCCAACGTCCTGACTTTC. Translating gives CASSQRVSGANVLTF.

This chain joins TRBV2 and TRBJ2-3, with 12 bases matching TRBD2. The CDR3 length is 16 residues. CDR1 SNHLY and CDR2 FYNNEI come from the germline V gene. J lost 4 bases, V lost 3 bases, and 5 bases had no gene match. In DNA, the CDR3 is TGTGCCAGCAGTGACCGACTAGCGGGAGCCCCAGATACGCAGTATTTT. It encodes CASSDRLAGAPDTQYF.

This clone has only one observation. This chain uses TRBV28 with TRBJ2-7; weak D call: TRBD1 (5 bases). The V end was cut by 1 base, the J end by 5 bases, with 6 bases between. CDR3 size: 12 residues. Looked up from germline, CDR1 is MDHEN and CDR2 is SYDVKM. The CDR3 bases are TGTGCCAGCAGTTTATACAGGCACGAGCAGTACTTC. This sequence encodes CASSLYRHEQYF. The whole variable domain, filled in from reference TRBV28 and TRBJ2-7, reads DVKVTQSSRYLVKRTGEKVFLECVQDMDHENMFWYRQDPGLGLRLIYFSYDVKMKEKGDIPEGYSVSREKKERFSLILESASTNQTSMYLCASSLYRHEQYFGPGTRLTVT.

The V gene is TRBV5-6, the J gene TRBJ2-1, with 9 bases matching TRBD1. The CDR3 runs 15 residues. With V trimmed by 0 bases and J by 7 bases, 5 bases remained unmatched. CDR1 and CDR2 (germline): SGHDT, YYEEEE. The CDR3 here is CASSLVGTGFNEQFF. As DNA, the CDR3 is TGTGCCAGCAGCTTGGTGGGGACAGGGTTTAATGAGCAGTTCTTC.